This T cell receptor beta chain was captured in a study of human T cells and chemical hapten exposure. This clonotype was seen a few times. A single record per CDR3 protein comes from TCRdb applying MiXCR to the RACE reads. Counted here are roughly 90,000 distinct CDR3 sequences, roughly a tenth occurring once; the ten biggest clones make up 1% to 1.2%. CDR3 size: 13 residues. The germline V gene has CDR1 SGHKS and CDR2 YYEKEE (reference sequence). V lost 4 bases and J 2 bases, leaving 8 bases between the germline ends. Time point defined: patch test 3, about 24 weeks after DPC sensitization. The sample's treatment: therapeutic diphenylcyclopropenone sensitization with weekly scalp DPC.

The V and J genes are TRBV5-5 and TRBJ2-3; D remains unclear. The starting material was whole blood, obtained in connection with sensitization to the hapten diphenylcyclopropenone (DPC). This sequence originates from a woman in her 30s with alopecia areata. Some clones in this sample may be carry-over from other donors' samples. The CDR3 sequence: CASSLRHTDTQYF. The CDR3 DNA reads TGTGCCAGCAGCCTGAGACACACAGATACGCAGTATTTT.